These 24 T cell receptor beta chains were sequenced from one sample in a study of neurological immune-mediated disorders (dated by TCRdb to between 2018 and 2021). Library preparation employed 5' RACE. Sequenced using an Illumina HiSeq 2500. TCRdb ran its own pipeline on the public reads, namely fastp trimming at Q25 and MiXCR clone calling, and kept in-frame beta chains. Each record represents a unique CDR3 protein, reported with the most common genes and DNA among its rows. Recorded for this sample are tens of thousands of distinct CDR3 sequences; 3% to 3.5% of them occurred a single time. Together, the top ten hold more than 7% of the sample. The time point label, as the study defines it: longitudinal time-point 1 (baseline). Sequencing was done on a sample of PBMCs. The receptors originated from a woman in her sixties or seventies with multiple sclerosis.

A remark on this clonotype: A much larger clone differs from this one at a single base, so this may be a read error. The V and J genes are TRBV5-1 and TRBJ2-6; D call uncertain. Trimming stripped 9 bases from V and 1 base from J, with 8 bases between. Germline CDR1 is SGHRS and CDR2 is YFSETQ. This CDR3 contains 13 residues. This CDR3 reads CAIHNSGANVLTF. CDR3 nucleotides: TGCGCCATCCACAATTCTGGGGCCAACGTCCTGACTTTC.

This clonotype appeared many times. A much larger clonotype is one base distant, so this may be a read error. The CDR3 loop is CDIMAGDYEQYF. The CDR3 DNA is TGTGACATCATGGCTGGCGATTACGAGCAGTACTTC. The chain joins TRBV10-3 to TRBJ2-7; no clear D gene. The CDR3 has 12 amino acids. CDR1 ENHRY and CDR2 SYGVKD come from the germline V gene.

This clonotype has ten or more counts. The chain uses TRBV20-1 and TRBJ2-7; 8 positions agree with TRBD1. Germline CDR1 DFQATT, CDR2 SNEGSKA (reference sequence). V shed 6 bases, J shed 1 base, and the junction held 5 bases outside the gene matches. This CDR3 is built from 13 residues. The CDR3, as DNA: TGCAGTGCACTCCGGGACAGGTCCTACGAGCAGTACTTC. Its translation: CSALRDRSYEQYF.

This chain uses TRBV18 with TRBJ2-1; a weak D match, TRBD1 (5 bases). Trimming removed 0 bases from V and 4 bases from J, with 16 bases in between. The germline V gene has CDR1 KGHSH and CDR2 LQKENI. The CDR3 sequence is 17 residues long. The DNA for the CDR3 is TGTGCCAGCTCACCACCGTATACAGGATGGTTATACAATGAGCAGTTCTTC. Translated, it gives CASSPPYTGWLYNEQFF.

The chain employs TRBV2 and TRBJ1-1; weak D call: TRBD1 (6 bases). This CDR3 spans 17 amino acids. With 5 bases removed from V and 4 bases from J, the gap between germline ends came to 23 bases. Germline lookup yields CDR1 SNHLY and CDR2 FYNNEI. CDR3 nucleotide sequence: TGTGCCAGCAGTCGAGTAAGCAGGGGATCATGGAGCACTGAAGCTTTCTTT. Its translation is CASSRVSRGSWSTEAFF.

At least ten counts were recorded for this clonotype. This chain joins TRBV5-1 and TRBJ1-3; no firm D call. The CDR3 is 15 residues long. Germline CDR1 and CDR2: SGHRS and YFSETQ. Between the trimmed V and J ends, which lost 4 bases and 10 bases, there was a span of 21 bases. The CDR3 reads CASSLAGRRLGTIYF. The CDR3 coding sequence is TGCGCCAGCAGCCTTGCAGGACGGCGGTTAGGGACCATATATTTT.

In its sample, this clonotype was seen many times. The chain carries TRBV20-1 and TRBJ2-5; D perhaps matches TRBD2 (5 bases). V gave up 6 bases and J gave up 3 bases, with 17 bases separating them. The CDR3 consists of 14 residues. In germline, CDR1 is DFQATT, CDR2 SNEGSKA (reference sequence). CDR3 amino acids: CSAGNGEIKETQYF. For the CDR3, the DNA is TGCAGTGCAGGCAACGGGGAAATAAAAGAGACCCAGTACTTC.

This clonotype was seen at least ten times. The chain combines TRBV3-1 with TRBJ2-5; TRBD1 matches 9 bases. CDR1 and CDR2 from the germline V gene are LGHDT and YNNKEL (reference sequence). Trimming took 0 bases from V and 5 from J; bases not matched to a gene: 7. This CDR3 region has 16 residues. The CDR3 DNA reads as TGTGCCAGCAGCCAAGACTCCGGGACAGGGAGGGAGACCCAGTACTTC. Translation: CASSQDSGTGRETQYF.

In its sample, this clonotype was seen many times. The chain couples TRBV4-1 to TRBJ2-5; D perhaps matches TRBD1 (5 bases). Germline CDR1 reads MGHRA; CDR2 reads YSYEKL. Between the trimmed V and J ends, which lost 2 bases and 4 bases, there was a span of 14 bases. This CDR3 contains 15 residues. CDR3 amino acids: CASSQLDSVGETQYF. As DNA, the CDR3 is TGCGCCAGCAGCCAACTAGACAGCGTTGGAGAGACCCAGTACTTC.

This clonotype was observed at least ten times. This chain uses TRBV11-2 with TRBJ1-4; 7 bases map to TRBD1. CDR3 length equals 16 residues. Germline-derived CDR1 and CDR2 are SGHAT and FQNNGV. Trimming cost V 2 bases and J 2 bases; bases outside gene matches: 5. The CDR3, as DNA: TGTGCCAGCAGCTTATACAGGGGAGACACTAATGAAAAACTGTTTTTT. It is translated as CASSLYRGDTNEKLFF. The whole variable domain, filled in from reference TRBV11-2 and TRBJ1-4, reads EAGVAQSPRYKIIEKRQSVAFWCNPISGHATLYWYQQILGQGPKLLIQFQNNGVVDDSQLPKDRFSAERLKGVDSTLKIQPAKLEDSAVYLCASSLYRGDTNEKLFFGSGTQLSVL.

This clonotype was observed at least ten times. The V and J genes are TRBV4-1 and TRBJ2-3; 10 bases map to TRBD2. The CDR3 is 16 amino acids. Unmatched junction bases numbered 3, after V lost 3 bases and J lost 0 bases. Germline CDR1 reads MGHRA; CDR2 reads YSYEKL. The CDR3 sequence: CASSHQLAGSTDTQYF. The CDR3, as DNA: TGCGCCAGCAGCCATCAACTAGCGGGGAGCACAGATACGCAGTATTTT.

This clonotype was observed many times. The chain joins TRBV2 to TRBJ1-2; tentatively, D is TRBD1 (5 bases). CDR1 and CDR2 (germline): SNHLY, FYNNEI. The CDR3 has 12 amino acids. V lost 10 bases to trimming and J lost 2 bases, with 11 bases between them. CDR3 sequence: CATSRDNYGYTF. CDR3 DNA sequence: TGTGCCACCTCCCGGGACAACTATGGCTACACCTTC.

In its sample, this clonotype was seen many times. The chain combines TRBV5-1 with TRBJ2-2; the D is unclear. The CDR3 consists of 14 residues. Germline V gene data show CDR1 as SGHRS and CDR2 as YFSETQ. The V end lost 1 base, the J end lost 1 base, and 5 bases lay between the germline ends. The DNA of the CDR3 is TGCGCCAGCAGCTTGTTGGGGAACACCGGGGAGCTGTTTTTT. Encoded protein: CASSLLGNTGELFF.

At least ten counts were recorded for this clonotype. J is TRBJ2-7 and V is TRBV12-3 or TRBV12-4; 7 bases agree with TRBD1. The CDR3 is 14 amino acids. V shed 0 bases, J shed 7 bases, and the junction held 6 bases outside the gene matches. CDR3 sequence reads: CASSLAQGVLEQYF. In DNA form, the CDR3 reads TGTGCCAGCAGTTTAGCGCAGGGGGTACTAGAGCAGTACTTC.

This clonotype appeared many times. V gene TRBV20-1 combines with J gene TRBJ2-7, with a possible D match to TRBD2 (7 bases). V was cut by 0 bases and J by 0 bases, with 15 bases left in between. Germline V gene lookup returns CDR1 DFQATT and CDR2 SNEGSKA (reference sequence). CDR3 length: 16 amino acids. The CDR3 loop reads CSARDRAGAPSYEQYF. The CDR3 region has the DNA TGCAGTGCTAGAGATCGGGCGGGGGCACCCTCCTACGAGCAGTACTTC.

This clonotype was seen repeatedly, ten times or more. This chain joins TRBV5-1 and TRBJ1-3; 10 bases line up with TRBD1. The V gene end was trimmed by 4 bases and the J gene end by 0 bases; junction bases not matched to a gene: 7. CDR3 length: 17 residues. CDR1 is SGHRS and CDR2 is YFSETQ in the germline V gene. The CDR3 is CASSPGQGPSSGNTIYF. CDR3 nucleotides: TGCGCCAGCAGCCCGGGACAGGGGCCGAGCTCTGGAAACACCATATATTTT.

This clonotype was recorded at least ten times. The chain combines TRBV5-1 with TRBJ2-5; 9 nucleotides align to TRBD1. Germline V gene lookup returns CDR1 SGHRS and CDR2 YFSETQ. This CDR3 comprises 14 residues. With V trimmed by 4 bases and J by 3 bases, 4 bases remained unmatched. In DNA, the CDR3 is TGCGCCAGCAGCGTACAGGGGGCCGAAGAGACCCAGTACTTC. Residues: CASSVQGAEETQYF.

This clonotype has ten or more counts. The chain employs TRBV6-6 and TRBJ2-2; the D call may be TRBD1 or TRBD2 (5 bases each). V shed 11 bases and J shed 1 base, with 17 bases lying between them. CDR3 size: 15 residues. Per germline, CDR1 MNHNY and CDR2 SVGAGI (reference sequence). The CDR3 reads CAADAGTLNTGELFF. For the CDR3, the DNA is TGTGCCGCCGACGCCGGGACCCTGAACACCGGGGAGCTGTTTTTT.

This clonotype has at least ten counts. The CDR3 sequence is CASSPSVGSYEQYF. Here the CDR3 DNA reads TGCGCCAGCAGCCCGTCAGTGGGGTCCTACGAGCAGTACTTC. The chain carries TRBV5-1 and TRBJ2-7; D not resolved. Trimming removed 4 bases from V and 1 base from J, with 12 bases in between. Germline CDR1 reads SGHRS; CDR2 reads YFSETQ. The CDR3 has 14 residues.

This clonotype showed up many times. The V and J genes are TRBV5-1 and TRBJ1-4; the match to TRBD1 covers 8 bases. Looked up from germline, CDR1 is SGHRS and CDR2 is YFSETQ. The CDR3 is made up of 15 amino acids. Trimming at V came to 0 bases and at J to 8 bases, leaving 6 bases not matched to a gene. CDR3 DNA sequence: TGCGCCAGCAGCTTGGATCCAGGGGGCGGCGAAAAACTGTTTTTT. This codes for CASSLDPGGGEKLFF.

This clonotype was counted at least ten times. The chain joins TRBV18 to TRBJ1-5; 8 positions match TRBD1. Germline V gene sequence: CDR1 KGHSH, CDR2 LQKENI. Trimming removed 5 bases from V and 1 base from J; junction bases left unmatched: 10. The CDR3 is made up of 17 amino acids. The chain's CDR3 is CASSGQGMSWSNQPQHF. CDR3 in DNA: TGTGCCAGCTCAGGACAGGGAATGTCTTGGAGCAATCAGCCCCAGCATTTT.

This clonotype has at least ten counts. The chain employs TRBV20-1 and TRBJ2-7; 9 bases fit TRBD2. The germline CDR1 and CDR2 sequences are DFQATT and SNEGSKA (reference sequence). V trimming: 0 bases; J trimming: 6 bases; junction bases outside the gene matches: 9. The CDR3 loop spans 15 amino acids. The CDR3 spells CSARDQRGASSEQYF. The CDR3 region has the DNA TGCAGTGCTAGAGATCAGCGGGGGGCCTCGTCCGAGCAGTACTTC.

This clonotype was observed at least ten times. The chain is built from TRBV5-1 and TRBJ1-5; D remains unclear. V lost 4 bases and J 6 bases, leaving 14 bases between the germline ends. This CDR3 is 14 amino acids long. Germline-derived CDR1 and CDR2 are SGHRS and YFSETQ. CDR3 sequence (DNA): TGCGCCAGCAGCCCGGCCTCTAACGTTCAGCCCCAGCATTTT. This translates into CASSPASNVQPQHF.

This clonotype occurred many times. CDR3 region: CASSLIPQETQYF. CDR3 sequence (DNA): TGCGCCAGCAGCCTTATCCCCCAAGAGACCCAGTACTTC. V and J are TRBV4-1 and TRBJ2-5; D uncertain. Deletions cut 4 bases from V and 1 base from J, with 7 bases between. This CDR3 comprises 13 residues. The germline gives CDR1 MGHRA, CDR2 YSYEKL.